This TCR beta chain was sequenced for a study of Graves' ophthalmopathy and Graves' hyperthyroidism. V was clipped by 4 bases and J by 7 bases, with 23 bases between them. CDR1 SGHAT and CDR2 FQDESV come from the germline V gene (reference sequence). This CDR3 has 16 amino acids. In its sample, this clonotype was seen many times. The sequenced template was RNA, covering the TCR beta CDR3 region. First-round RT-PCR relied on HTBI primers, and a second-round multiplex PCR came next. TCRdb called the multiplex PCR reads again in MiXCR, with one record for every CDR3 protein. Here the sample spans some 150,000 distinct CDR3 sequences, 35% to 45% being singletons.

The origin of this receptor is a man aged 30 to 45 with Graves' ophthalmopathy. This chain joins TRBV11-1 and TRBJ2-7, with D unresolved. Input material: peripheral blood. Written as DNA, the CDR3 is TGTGCCAGCAGCTCCGGCCCCACGGGTTACACGAGAGAGCAGTACTTC. Protein: CASSSGPTGYTREQYF.